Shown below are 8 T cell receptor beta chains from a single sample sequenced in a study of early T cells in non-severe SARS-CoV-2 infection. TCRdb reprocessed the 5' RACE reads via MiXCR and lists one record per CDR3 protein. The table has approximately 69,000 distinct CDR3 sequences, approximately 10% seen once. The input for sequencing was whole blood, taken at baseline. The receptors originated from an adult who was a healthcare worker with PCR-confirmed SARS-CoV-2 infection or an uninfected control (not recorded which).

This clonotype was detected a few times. In DNA form, the CDR3 reads TGTGCCAGCAGTGAGGTTCTAGCGGCCAGGGATACGCAGTATTTT. Residues: CASSEVLAARDTQYF. The chain has TRBV6-1 and TRBJ2-3, with 7 positions matching TRBD2. This CDR3 contains 15 residues. The germline gives CDR1 MNHNS, CDR2 SASEGT. Trimming took 3 bases from V and 6 from J; bases not matched to a gene: 9.

The CDR3 DNA reads as TGTGCCACCAGCAGAGGGCTAGCGCTAGAGGATGAGCAGTTCTTC. Its translation is CATSRGLALEDEQFF. The gene calls are TRBV15 and TRBJ2-1; D is possibly TRBD2 (6 bases). Trimming took off 1 base at V and 8 bases at J, with 15 bases between the two ends. The CDR3 contains 15 residues. The germline V gene encodes CDR1 LNHNV and CDR2 YYDKDF (reference sequence).

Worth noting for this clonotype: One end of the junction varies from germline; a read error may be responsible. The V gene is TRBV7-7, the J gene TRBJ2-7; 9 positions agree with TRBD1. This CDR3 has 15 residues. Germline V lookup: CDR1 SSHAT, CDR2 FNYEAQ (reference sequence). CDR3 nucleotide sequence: TGTGCTAGCAGCGTAGGACAGGGGACCTCCTACGAGCAGTACTTC. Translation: CASSVGQGTSYEQYF.

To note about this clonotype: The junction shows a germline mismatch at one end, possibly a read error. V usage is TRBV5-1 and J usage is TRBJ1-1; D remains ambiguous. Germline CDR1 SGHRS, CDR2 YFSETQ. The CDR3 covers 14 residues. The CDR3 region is CASSSKETLAEAFF. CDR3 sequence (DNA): TGCGCCAGCAGCTCCAAGGAGACGCTCGCTGAGGCTTTCTTT.

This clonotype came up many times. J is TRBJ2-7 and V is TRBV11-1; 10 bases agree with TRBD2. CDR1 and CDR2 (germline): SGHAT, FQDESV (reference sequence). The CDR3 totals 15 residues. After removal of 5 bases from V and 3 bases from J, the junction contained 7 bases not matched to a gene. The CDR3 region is CASSRTSGAFYEQYF. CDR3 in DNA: TGTGCCAGCAGCCGTACTAGCGGGGCCTTCTACGAGCAGTACTTC.

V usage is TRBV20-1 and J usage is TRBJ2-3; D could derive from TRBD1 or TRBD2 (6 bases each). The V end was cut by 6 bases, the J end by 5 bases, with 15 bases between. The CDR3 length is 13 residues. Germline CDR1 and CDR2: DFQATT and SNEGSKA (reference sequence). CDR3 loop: CSAGGPPVDTQYF. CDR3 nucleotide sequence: TGCAGTGCCGGGGGCCCCCCCGTAGATACGCAGTATTTT.

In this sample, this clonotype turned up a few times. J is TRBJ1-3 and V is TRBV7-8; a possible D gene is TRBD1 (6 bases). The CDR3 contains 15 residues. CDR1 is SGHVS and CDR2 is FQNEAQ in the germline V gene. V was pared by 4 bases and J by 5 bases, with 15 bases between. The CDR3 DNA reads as TGTGCCAGCAGCTCCCGAGTGGGGGCGAGAAACACCATATATTTT. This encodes CASSSRVGARNTIYF.

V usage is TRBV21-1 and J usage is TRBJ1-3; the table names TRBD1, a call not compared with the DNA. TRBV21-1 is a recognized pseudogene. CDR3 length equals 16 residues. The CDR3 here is CASSARQANSGNTIYF. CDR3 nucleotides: TGTGCCAGCAGCGCCCGACAGGCGAACTCTGGAAACACCATATATTTT.